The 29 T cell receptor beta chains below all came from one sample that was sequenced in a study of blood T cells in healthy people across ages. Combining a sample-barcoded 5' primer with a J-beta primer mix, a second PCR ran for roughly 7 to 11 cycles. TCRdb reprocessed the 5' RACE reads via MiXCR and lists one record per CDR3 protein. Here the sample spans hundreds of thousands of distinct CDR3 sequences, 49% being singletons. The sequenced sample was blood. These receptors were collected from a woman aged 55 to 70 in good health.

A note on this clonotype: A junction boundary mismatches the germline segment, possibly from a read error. In DNA, the CDR3 is TGCAGTGCTAGTAGTCGGTACAAGGAGCAGTTCTTC. Amino acid sequence: CSASSRYKEQFF. The V gene is TRBV20-1, the J gene TRBJ2-1; D not certain. The CDR3 has 12 residues. The germline gives CDR1 DFQATT, CDR2 SNEGSKA (reference sequence).

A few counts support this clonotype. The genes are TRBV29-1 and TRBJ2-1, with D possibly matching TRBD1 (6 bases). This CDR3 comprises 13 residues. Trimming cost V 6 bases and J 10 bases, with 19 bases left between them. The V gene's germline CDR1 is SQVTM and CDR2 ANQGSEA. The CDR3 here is CSVEGHSSYEQFF. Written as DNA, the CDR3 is TGCAGCGTAGAGGGACACTCGTCCTACGAGCAGTTCTTC.

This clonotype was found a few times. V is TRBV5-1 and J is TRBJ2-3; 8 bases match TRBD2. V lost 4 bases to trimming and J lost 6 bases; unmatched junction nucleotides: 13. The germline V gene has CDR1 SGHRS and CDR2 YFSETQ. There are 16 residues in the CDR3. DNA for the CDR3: TGCGCCAGCAGCCCAACCCCCACTAGCGGAGCTGATACGCAGTATTTT. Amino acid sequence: CASSPTPTSGADTQYF.

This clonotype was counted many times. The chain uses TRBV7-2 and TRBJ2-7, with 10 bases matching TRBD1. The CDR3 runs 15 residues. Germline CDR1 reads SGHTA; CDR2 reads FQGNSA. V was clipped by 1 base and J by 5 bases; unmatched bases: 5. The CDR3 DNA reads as TGTGCCAGCAGCTTAGAGGGACAGGGGTCCCACGAGCAGTACTTC. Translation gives CASSLEGQGSHEQYF. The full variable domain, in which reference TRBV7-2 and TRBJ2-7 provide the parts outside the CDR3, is GAGVSQSPSNKVTEKGKDVELRCDPISGHTALYWYRQSLGQGLEFLIYFQGNSAPDKSGLPSDRFSAERTGGSVSTLTIQRTQQEDSAVYLCASSLEGQGSHEQYFGPGTRLTVT.

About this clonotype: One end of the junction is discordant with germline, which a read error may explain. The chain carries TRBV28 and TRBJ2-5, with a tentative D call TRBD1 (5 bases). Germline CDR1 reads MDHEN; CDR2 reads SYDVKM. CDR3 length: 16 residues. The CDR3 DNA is TGTGCCAGCAGTGTATGGGCGGTGGGGCAGCAAGAGACCCAGTACTTC. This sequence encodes CASSVWAVGQQETQYF.

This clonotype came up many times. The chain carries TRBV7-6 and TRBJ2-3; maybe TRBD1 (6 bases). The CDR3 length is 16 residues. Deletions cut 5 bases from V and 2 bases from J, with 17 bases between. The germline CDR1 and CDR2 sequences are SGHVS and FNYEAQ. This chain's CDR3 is CASSQLQGSATDTQYF. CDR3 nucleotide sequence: TGTGCCAGCAGCCAACTACAGGGATCTGCCACAGATACGCAGTATTTT.

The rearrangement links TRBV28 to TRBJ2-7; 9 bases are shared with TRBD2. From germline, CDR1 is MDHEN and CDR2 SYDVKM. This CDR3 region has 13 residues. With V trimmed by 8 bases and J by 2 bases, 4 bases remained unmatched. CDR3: CASWREGPYEQYF. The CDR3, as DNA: TGTGCCAGCTGGCGGGAGGGCCCCTACGAGCAGTACTTC.

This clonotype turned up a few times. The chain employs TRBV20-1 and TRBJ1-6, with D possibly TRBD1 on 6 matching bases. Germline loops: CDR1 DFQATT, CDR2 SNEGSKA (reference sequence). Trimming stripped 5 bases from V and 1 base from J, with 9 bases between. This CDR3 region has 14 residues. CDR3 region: CSALTGSYNSPLHF. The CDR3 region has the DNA TGCAGTGCTCTTACAGGGTCCTATAATTCACCCCTCCACTTT.

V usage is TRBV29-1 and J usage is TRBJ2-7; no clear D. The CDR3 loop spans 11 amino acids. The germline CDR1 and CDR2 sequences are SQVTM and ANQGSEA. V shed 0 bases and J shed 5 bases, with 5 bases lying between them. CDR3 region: CSVEETHEQYF. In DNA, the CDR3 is TGCAGCGTTGAAGAAACCCACGAGCAGTACTTC.

The CDR3 here is CASSSRFEQFF. CDR3 DNA sequence: TGTGCCAGCAGTTCGCGTTTTGAGCAGTTCTTC. V gene TRBV27 combines with J gene TRBJ2-1; D gene uncertain. This CDR3 contains 11 residues. V gave up 4 bases and J gave up 9 bases, with 7 bases separating them. The germline gives CDR1 MNHEY, CDR2 SMNVEV (reference sequence).

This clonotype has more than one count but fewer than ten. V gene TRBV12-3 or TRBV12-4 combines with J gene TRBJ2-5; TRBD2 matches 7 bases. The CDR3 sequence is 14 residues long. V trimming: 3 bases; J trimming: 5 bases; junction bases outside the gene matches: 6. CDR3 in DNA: TGTGCCAGCAGTTTCGGTATTAGCGGGGAGACCCAGTACTTC. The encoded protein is CASSFGISGETQYF.

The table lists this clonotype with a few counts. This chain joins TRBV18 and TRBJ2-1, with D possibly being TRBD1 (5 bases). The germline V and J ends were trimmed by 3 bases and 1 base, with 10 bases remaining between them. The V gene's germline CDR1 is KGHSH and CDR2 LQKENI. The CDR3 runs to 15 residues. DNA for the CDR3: TGTGCCAGCTCACCGAGTCAGGGATCCTACAATGAGCAGTTCTTC. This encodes CASSPSQGSYNEQFF.

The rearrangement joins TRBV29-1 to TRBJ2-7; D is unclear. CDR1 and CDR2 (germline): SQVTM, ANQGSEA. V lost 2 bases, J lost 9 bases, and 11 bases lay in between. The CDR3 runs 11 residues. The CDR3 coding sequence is TGCAGCGTTGAAACCCGAGCTGCGCAGTACTTC. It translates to CSVETRAAQYF.

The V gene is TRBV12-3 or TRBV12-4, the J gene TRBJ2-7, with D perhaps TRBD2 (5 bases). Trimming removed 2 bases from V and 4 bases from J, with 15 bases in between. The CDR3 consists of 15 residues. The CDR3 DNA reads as TGTGCCAGCAGTTTATTAAGCGGAGGAGTTTACGAGCAGTACTTC. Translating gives CASSLLSGGVYEQYF.

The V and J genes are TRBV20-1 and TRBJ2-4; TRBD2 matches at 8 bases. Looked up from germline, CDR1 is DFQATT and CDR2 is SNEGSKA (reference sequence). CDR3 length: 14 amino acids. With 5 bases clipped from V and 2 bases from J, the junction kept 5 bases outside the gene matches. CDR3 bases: TGCAGTGCTGAGGTTAGCGGGACCAAAAACATTCAGTACTTC. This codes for CSAEVSGTKNIQYF.

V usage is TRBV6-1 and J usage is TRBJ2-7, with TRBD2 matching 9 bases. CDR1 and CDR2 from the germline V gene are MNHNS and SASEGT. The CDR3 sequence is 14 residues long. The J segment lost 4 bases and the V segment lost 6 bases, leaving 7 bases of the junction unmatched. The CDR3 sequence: CASRYSGREYEQYF. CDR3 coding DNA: TGTGCCAGCAGGTATAGCGGGAGAGAGTACGAGCAGTACTTC.

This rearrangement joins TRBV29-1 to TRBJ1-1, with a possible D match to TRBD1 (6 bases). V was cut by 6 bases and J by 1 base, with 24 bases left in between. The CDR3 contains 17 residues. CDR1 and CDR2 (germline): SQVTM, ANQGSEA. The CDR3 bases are TGCAGCGTCGATAACAACATTCAGGGGTGGGAGAACACTGAAGCTTTCTTT. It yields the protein CSVDNNIQGWENTEAFF. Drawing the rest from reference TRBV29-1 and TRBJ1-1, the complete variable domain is SAVISQKPSRDICQRGTSLTIQCQVDSQVTMMFWYRQQPGQSLTLIATANQGSEATYESGFVIDKFPISRPNLTFSTLTVSNMSPEDSSIYLCSVDNNIQGWENTEAFFGQGTRLTVV.

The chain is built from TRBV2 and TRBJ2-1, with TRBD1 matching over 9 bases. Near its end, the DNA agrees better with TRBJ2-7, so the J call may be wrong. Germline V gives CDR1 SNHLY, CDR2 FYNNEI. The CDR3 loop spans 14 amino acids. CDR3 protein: CASSEGQGNNEQYF. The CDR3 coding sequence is TGTGCCAGCAGTGAGGGACAGGGTAACAATGAGCAGTACTTC.

The CDR3 reads CASSYGSVYEQYF. CDR3 nucleotide sequence: TGTGCCAGCAGTTACGGAAGCGTGTACGAGCAGTACTTC. This chain uses TRBV6-2 or TRBV6-3 with TRBJ2-5; D not certain. The J call is doubtful: the DNA matches TRBJ2-7 better. This CDR3 has 13 residues. Looked up from germline, CDR1 is MNHEY and CDR2 is SVGEGT.

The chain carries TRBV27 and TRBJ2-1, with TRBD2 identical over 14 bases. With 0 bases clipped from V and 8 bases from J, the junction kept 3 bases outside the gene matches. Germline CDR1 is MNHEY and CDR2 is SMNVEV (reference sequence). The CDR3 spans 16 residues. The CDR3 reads CASSLSGTSGRDEQFF. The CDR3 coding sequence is TGTGCCAGCAGTTTATCCGGGACTAGCGGGAGAGATGAGCAGTTCTTC.

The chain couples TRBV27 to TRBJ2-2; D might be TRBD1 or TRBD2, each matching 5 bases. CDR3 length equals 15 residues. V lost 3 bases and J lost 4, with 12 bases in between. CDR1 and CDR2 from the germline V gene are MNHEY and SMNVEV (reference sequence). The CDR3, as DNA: TGTGCCAGCAGTTTCCAGGGCCGGGGCACCGGGGAGCTGTTTTTT. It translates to CASSFQGRGTGELFF.

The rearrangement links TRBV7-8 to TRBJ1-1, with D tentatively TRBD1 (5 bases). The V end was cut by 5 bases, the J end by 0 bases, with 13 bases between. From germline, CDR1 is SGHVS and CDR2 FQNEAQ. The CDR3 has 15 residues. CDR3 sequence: CASSADDRMNTEAFF. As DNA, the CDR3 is TGTGCCAGCAGCGCGGACGACAGAATGAACACTGAAGCTTTCTTT.

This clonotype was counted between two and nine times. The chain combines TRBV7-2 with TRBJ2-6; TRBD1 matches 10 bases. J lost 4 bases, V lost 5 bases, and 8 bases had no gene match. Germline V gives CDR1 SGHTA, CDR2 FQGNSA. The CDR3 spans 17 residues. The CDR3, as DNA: TGTGCCAGCAGCCCCGGGACAGGGGTAACCGGGGCCAACGTCCTGACTTTC. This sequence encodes CASSPGTGVTGANVLTF.

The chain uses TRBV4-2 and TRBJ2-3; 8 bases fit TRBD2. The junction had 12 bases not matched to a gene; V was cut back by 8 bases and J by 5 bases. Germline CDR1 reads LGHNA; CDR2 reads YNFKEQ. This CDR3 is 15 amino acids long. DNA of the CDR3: TGTGCCAGCCGCTCGTTAGCGGGACGGGAAGATACGCAGTATTTT. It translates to CASRSLAGREDTQYF.

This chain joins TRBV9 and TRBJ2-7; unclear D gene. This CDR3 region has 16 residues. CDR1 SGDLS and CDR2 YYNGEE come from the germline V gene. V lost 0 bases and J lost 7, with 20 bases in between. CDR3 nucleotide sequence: TGTGCCAGCAGCGTAGTAGGCGGCATATCCTACAATGAGCAGTACTTC. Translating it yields CASSVVGGISYNEQYF.

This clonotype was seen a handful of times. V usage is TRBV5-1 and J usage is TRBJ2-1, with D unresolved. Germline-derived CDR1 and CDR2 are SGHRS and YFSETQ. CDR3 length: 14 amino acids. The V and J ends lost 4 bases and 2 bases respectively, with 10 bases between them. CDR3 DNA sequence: TGCGCCAGCAGCGTGGACCACACCTACAATGAGCAGTTCTTC. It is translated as CASSVDHTYNEQFF.

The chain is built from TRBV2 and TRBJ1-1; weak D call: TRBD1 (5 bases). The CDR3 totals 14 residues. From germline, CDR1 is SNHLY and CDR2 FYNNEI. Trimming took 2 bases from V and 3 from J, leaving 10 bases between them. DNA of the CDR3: TGTGCCAGCAGTGAAACCTGGGGGGACACTGAAGCTTTCTTT. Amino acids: CASSETWGDTEAFF.

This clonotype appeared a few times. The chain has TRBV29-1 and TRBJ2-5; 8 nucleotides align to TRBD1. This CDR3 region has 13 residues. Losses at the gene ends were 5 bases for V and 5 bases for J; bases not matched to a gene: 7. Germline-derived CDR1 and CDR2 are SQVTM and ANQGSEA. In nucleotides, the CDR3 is TGCAGCGTTACCAGGGGGCGTAGGGAGACCCAGTACTTC. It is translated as CSVTRGRRETQYF.

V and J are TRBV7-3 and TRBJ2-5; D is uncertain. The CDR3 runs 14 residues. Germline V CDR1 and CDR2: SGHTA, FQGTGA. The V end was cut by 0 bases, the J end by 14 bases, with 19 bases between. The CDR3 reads CASSLTAPTYEQYF. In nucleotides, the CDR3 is TGTGCCAGCAGCTTAACAGCTCCTACCTACGAGCAATACTTC.